The 10 T cell receptor beta chains reported below all come from one sample, sequenced in a study of cytomegalovirus exposure and HLA in healthy donors. It was with 60 Vbeta and 13 Jbeta primers that the PCR ran. Here immunoSEQ multiplex PCR was the method, and the copy in TCRdb shows in-frame clones only, minus some. The repertoire has roughly 70,000 clones, around 76% of them found once; the top ten carry around 6.3%. The sample taken for sequencing was PBMCs. These receptors were obtained from a man aged 50 to 59 in good health and CMV-seronegative.

The chain couples TRBV27 to TRBJ1-6, with a possible D match to TRBD1 (6 bases). In germline, CDR1 is MNHEY, CDR2 SMNVEV (reference sequence). CDR3 length: 13 amino acids. V was shortened by 4 bases and J by 10 bases, with 11 bases between the two germline ends. This chain's CDR3 is CASSYPGTSPLHF. CDR3 DNA: TGTGCCAGCAGTTATCCAGGGACATCACCCCTCCACTTT.

This chain connects TRBV5-1 to TRBJ2-7, with a possible D match to TRBD1 (6 bases). CDR3 size: 15 residues. Germline assignment: CDR1 SGHRS and CDR2 YFSETQ. With 0 bases removed from V and 8 bases from J, the gap between germline ends came to 18 bases. The CDR3 coding sequence is TGCGCCAGCAGCTTGGCACTCGAACAGGGATTACAGCAGTACTTC. This sequence encodes CASSLALEQGLQQYF.

This rearrangement joins TRBV5-1 to TRBJ1-1; D is unresolved. Germline CDR1 and CDR2: SGHRS and YFSETQ. Trimming left V 4 bases short and J 1 base short, with 5 bases between. The CDR3 has 12 amino acids. As DNA, the CDR3 is TGCGCCAGCAGCCAGGAGAACACTGAAGCTTTCTTT. It codes for CASSQENTEAFF. The full variable domain, completed using reference TRBV5-1 and TRBJ1-1, is KAGVTQTPRYLIKTRGQQVTLSCSPISGHRSVSWYQQTPGQGLQFLFEYFSETQRNKGNFPGRFSGRQFSNSRSEMNVSTLELGDSALYLCASSQENTEAFFGQGTRLTVV.

Only a few counts were recorded for this clone. J is TRBJ2-4 and V is TRBV7-9, with a tentative D call TRBD1 (6 bases). The CDR3 has 14 residues. Germline values: CDR1 SEHNR, CDR2 FQNEAQ (reference sequence). Trimming stripped 2 bases from V and 5 bases from J, with 10 bases between. CDR3 bases: TGTGCCAGCAGCTTACAACGGACAGAAAACATTCAGTACTTC. Its translation is CASSLQRTENIQYF.

This sequence joins TRBV11-2 and TRBJ2-1, with 11 nucleotides matching TRBD2. The CDR3 totals 14 residues. Germline V gene sequence: CDR1 SGHAT, CDR2 FQNNGV. V shed 1 base and J 10 bases; nucleotides not matched to a gene: 3. CDR3 residues: CASSLVGTSGEQFF. For the CDR3, the DNA is TGTGCCAGCAGCTTAGTTGGGACTAGCGGCGAGCAGTTCTTC.

The J gene is TRBJ1-5, the V gene TRBV19; 7 bases line up with TRBD1. The CDR3 consists of 15 residues. V trimming: 9 bases; J trimming: 4 bases; junction bases outside the gene matches: 12. Germline CDR1 LNHDA, CDR2 SQIVND (reference sequence). The CDR3 reads CASKRQGAGNQPQHF. The CDR3 DNA reads as TGTGCCAGCAAGAGACAGGGAGCAGGGAATCAGCCCCAGCATTTT.

This clone showed up just once. The gene calls are TRBV9 and TRBJ1-5, with 7 bases that match TRBD1. V shed 4 bases and J 4 bases; nucleotides not matched to a gene: 8. The CDR3 totals 15 residues. Germline V gives CDR1 SGDLS, CDR2 YYNGEE. CDR3 in DNA: TGTGCCAGCAGCAGGTGGGACAGCGATAATCAGCCCCAGCATTTT. Amino acids: CASSRWDSDNQPQHF.

The rearrangement uses TRBV28 and TRBJ1-5; maybe TRBD1 (5 bases). V gave up 8 bases and J gave up 6 bases, with 11 bases separating them. The CDR3 totals 12 residues. Per the germline V gene, CDR1 is MDHEN and CDR2 is SYDVKM. The CDR3 reads CASGAGRQPQHF. The CDR3 DNA is TGTGCCAGCGGGGCAGGACGTCAGCCCCAGCATTTT.

This rearrangement joins TRBV19 to TRBJ2-2; the match to TRBD2 covers 12 bases. Trimming removed 7 bases from V and 7 bases from J; junction bases left unmatched: 4. Germline-derived CDR1 and CDR2 are LNHDA and SQIVND (reference sequence). CDR3 length: 14 residues. CDR3 region: CASKTSGSFGELFF. CDR3 DNA: TGTGCCAGTAAGACTAGCGGGAGTTTCGGGGAGCTGTTTTTT. Supplemented by reference TRBV19 and TRBJ2-2, the full variable domain reads DGGITQSPKYLFRKEGQNVTLSCEQNLNHDAMYWYRQDPGQGLRLIYYSQIVNDFQKGDIAEGYSVSREKKESFPLTVTSAQKNPTAFYLCASKTSGSFGELFFGEGSRLTVL.

The chain combines TRBV5-1 with TRBJ2-1; maybe TRBD1 (7 bases). The length of the CDR3 is 14 residues. With 9 bases removed from V and 0 bases from J, the gap between germline ends came to 13 bases. Germline-derived CDR1 and CDR2 are SGHRS and YFSETQ. CDR3 sequence (DNA): TGCGCCACCTCAGGGGGGAGCTCCTACAATGAGCAGTTCTTC. This gives the protein CATSGGSSYNEQFF.